This entry features one TCR beta chain sequence. Antigen unknown. This sample is drawn from a study of CXCR3-negative and CXCR3-positive naive CD8 T cells. 5' RACE that incorporated UMI labels was used to prepare the TRB cDNA libraries. TCRdb reprocessed the 5' RACE reads; each CDR3 protein has one entry and no DNA is given. The sample has tens of thousands of distinct CDR3 sequences. Every CD8+ subset sample held about 300,000 flow-sorted cells, done in triplicate. CD45RO-CCR7+CD27+CD95- marked naive CD8+ T cells. Study findings and constraints: Surface CD5 was comparable between naive subsets; TCR strength was inferred from TRB CDR3 properties.

Germline V lookup: CDR1 MDHEN, CDR2 SYDVKM. CDR3 length equals 17 residues. The source of this sequence is a human donor in good health. Some clones in this sample may be carry-over from other donors' samples. The rearrangement joins TRBV28 to TRBJ2-1; without DNA, the TCRdb call of TRBD2 cannot be checked. The material sequenced was naive CXCR3- CD8+ T cells from blood. Regarding subset: CD45RO-CCR7+CD27+CD95- naive CD8+ T cells lacking CXCR3 (TNR3-). The CDR3 sequence: CASSSPRVEGRYNEQFF.